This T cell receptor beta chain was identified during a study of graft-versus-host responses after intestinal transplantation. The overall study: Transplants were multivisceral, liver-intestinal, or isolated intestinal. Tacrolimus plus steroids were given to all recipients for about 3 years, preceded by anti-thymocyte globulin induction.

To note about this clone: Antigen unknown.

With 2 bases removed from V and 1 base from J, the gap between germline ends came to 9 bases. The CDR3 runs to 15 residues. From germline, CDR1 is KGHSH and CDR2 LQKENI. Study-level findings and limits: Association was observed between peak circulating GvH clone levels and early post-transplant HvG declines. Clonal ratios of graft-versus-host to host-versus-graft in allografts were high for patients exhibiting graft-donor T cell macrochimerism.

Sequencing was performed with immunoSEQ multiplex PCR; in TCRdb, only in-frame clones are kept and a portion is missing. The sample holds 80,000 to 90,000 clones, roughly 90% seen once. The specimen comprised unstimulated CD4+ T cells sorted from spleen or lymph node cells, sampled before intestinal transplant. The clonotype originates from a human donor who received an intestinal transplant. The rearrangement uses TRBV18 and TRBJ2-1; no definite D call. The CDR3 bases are TGTGCCAGCTCACCATCTGCTCAATCCTACAATGAGCAGTTCTTC. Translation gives CASSPSAQSYNEQFF.